Following are 32 T cell receptor beta chains from one sample sequenced in a study of T cells in localized non-small cell lung cancer. Libraries were prepared by immunoSEQ multiplex PCR; TCRdb keeps only in-frame clonotypes and omits some of them. The sample records 20,000 to 25,000 clones, 89% being singletons. Sequences were derived from peripheral blood, sampled before any cancer treatment. The origin of the receptors is a man aged 35 to 69 with stage I squamous cell lung carcinoma.

CDR3 loop: CAWDSSNEQFF. For the CDR3, the DNA is TGTGCCTGGGACAGTTCCAATGAGCAGTTCTTC. The chain employs TRBV30 and TRBJ2-1; D is perhaps TRBD1 (5 bases). The V end lost 5 bases, the J end lost 6 bases, and 8 bases lay between the germline ends. The CDR3 covers 11 residues. Germline V gene sequence: CDR1 GTSNPN, CDR2 SVGIG (reference sequence).

This chain joins TRBV29-1 and TRBJ2-2, with TRBD2 matching over 13 bases. V lost 6 bases, J lost 4 bases, and 5 bases stayed unmatched. The CDR3 spans 15 residues. Germline CDR1 SQVTM, CDR2 ANQGSEA. The CDR3 coding sequence is TGCAGCGTCTCGACTAGCGGGGGGCTCACCGGGGAGCTGTTTTTT. Amino acids: CSVSTSGGLTGELFF.

This chain connects TRBV28 to TRBJ2-1; weak D call: TRBD2 (7 bases). This CDR3 contains 13 residues. Germline CDR1 reads MDHEN; CDR2 reads SYDVKM. The ends were cut back, 6 bases at V and 8 bases at J, with 14 bases in the middle. CDR3 nucleotide sequence: TGTGCCAGCAGATTCTCGGGGGGCGATGAGCAGTTCTTC. Translation: CASRFSGGDEQFF.

The chain couples TRBV28 to TRBJ1-1; TRBD1 aligns across 10 bases. The CDR3 runs to 15 residues. From germline, CDR1 is MDHEN and CDR2 SYDVKM. V gave up 6 bases and J gave up 3 bases; unmatched junction bases: 7. The CDR3 region has the DNA TGTGCCAGCAGCCTCCCCGACAGGGGGCACACTGAAGCTTTCTTT. Translating it yields CASSLPDRGHTEAFF.

The rearrangement joins TRBV9 to TRBJ2-3; TRBD2 matches at 8 bases. The germline gives CDR1 SGDLS, CDR2 YYNGEE. The J segment lost 4 bases and the V segment lost 1 base, leaving 5 bases of the junction unmatched. The CDR3 has 15 residues. The CDR3 nucleotides are TGTGCCAGCAGCGTACGAGCGGGGGCAGCAGATACGCAGTATTTT. It yields the protein CASSVRAGAADTQYF.

This chain uses TRBV4-3 with TRBJ1-2, with D perhaps TRBD1 (5 bases). Germline V CDR1 and CDR2: LGHNA, YSLEER. Trimming took 5 bases from V and 6 from J, leaving 19 bases between them. The CDR3 is made up of 15 amino acids. The CDR3 loop is CASSSEGAVGDGYTF. In DNA form, the CDR3 reads TGCGCCAGCAGCTCAGAAGGGGCTGTGGGGGATGGCTACACCTTC.

The V call is TRBV4-3, the J call TRBJ1-5, with TRBD1 matching over 8 bases. From germline, CDR1 is LGHNA and CDR2 YSLEER. The CDR3 has 16 residues. Germline trimming cut 0 bases from V and 5 bases from J; bases unmatched to any gene: 6. CDR3 nucleotide sequence: TGCGCCAGCAGCCAAGAATCAGGGGGCGACTATCAGCCCCAGCATTTT. This gives the protein CASSQESGGDYQPQHF.

The chain couples TRBV4-1 to TRBJ1-2, with a weak D call TRBD1 (6 bases). Trimming stripped 0 bases from V and 4 bases from J, with 15 bases between. Germline V gives CDR1 MGHRA, CDR2 YSYEKL. The CDR3 totals 16 residues. CDR3 sequence (DNA): TGCGCCAGCAGCCAAGAGTTTGCAGGGGCGAGCTATGGCTACACCTTC. Residues: CASSQEFAGASYGYTF.

This chain connects TRBV30 to TRBJ2-7; a possible D gene is TRBD2 (6 bases). Germline CDR1 GTSNPN, CDR2 SVGIG (reference sequence). V was shortened by 0 bases and J by 7 bases, with 10 bases between the two germline ends. The length of the CDR3 is 12 residues. The CDR3 region is CAWSVGTYEQYF. In DNA form, the CDR3 reads TGTGCCTGGAGTGTAGGGACTTATGAGCAGTACTTC.

The chain couples TRBV30 to TRBJ2-6; no clear D. CDR1 is GTSNPN and CDR2 is SVGIG in the germline V gene (reference sequence). The V gene lost 5 bases and the J gene lost 1 base, with 6 bases spanning the gap. The CDR3 spans 13 residues. The CDR3, as DNA: TGTGCCTGGGTAGTATCTGGGGCCAACGTCCTGACTTTC. Translation: CAWVVSGANVLTF.

The V call is TRBV5-1, the J call TRBJ1-3; a possible D gene is TRBD1 (5 bases). This CDR3 region has 14 residues. The germline gives CDR1 SGHRS, CDR2 YFSETQ. V gave up 4 bases and J gave up 2 bases, with 10 bases separating them. In DNA form, the CDR3 reads TGCGCCAGCAGCCTTCAGGGTACTGGAAACACCATATATTTT. Its protein is CASSLQGTGNTIYF.

The chain joins TRBV10-3 to TRBJ1-1; 9 nucleotides agree with TRBD1. With 10 bases clipped from V and 0 bases from J, the junction kept 3 bases outside the gene matches. The CDR3 has 13 residues. The germline CDR1 and CDR2 sequences are ENHRY and SYGVKD. The CDR3 DNA follows: TGTGCCACCTACAGGGGGCTGAACACTGAAGCTTTCTTT. Protein sequence: CATYRGLNTEAFF.

CDR3 coding DNA: TGCGCCAGCAGCCTTACGCCGGGACAGGCAGGACGGTACACCTTC. This sequence encodes CASSLTPGQAGRYTF. The chain couples TRBV5-1 to TRBJ1-2, with 8 nucleotides matching TRBD1. This CDR3 comprises 15 residues. The germline V gene has CDR1 SGHRS and CDR2 YFSETQ. Unmatched junction bases numbered 16, after V lost 4 bases and J lost 11 bases.

The chain uses TRBV27 and TRBJ2-2; D gene unclear. In germline, CDR1 is MNHEY, CDR2 SMNVEV (reference sequence). The germline V and J ends were trimmed by 2 bases and 5 bases, with 6 bases remaining between them. The CDR3 length is 13 residues. The CDR3 nucleotides read TGTGCCAGCAGTTTACTCGGGACCGGGGAGCTGTTTTTT. Encoded protein: CASSLLGTGELFF.

The gene calls are TRBV7-9 and TRBJ2-3; D possibly corresponds to TRBD1 (7 bases). Germline CDR1 reads SEHNR; CDR2 reads FQNEAQ (reference sequence). The CDR3 is 15 amino acids. V lost 8 bases and J 1 base, leaving 16 bases between the germline ends. This CDR3 reads CASELSGQGTDTQYF. The CDR3 nucleotides are TGTGCCAGCGAGCTTAGCGGACAGGGCACAGATACGCAGTATTTT.

This chain connects TRBV27 to TRBJ2-3, with TRBD2 as a possible D gene (6 bases). Germline V gene data show CDR1 as MNHEY and CDR2 as SMNVEV (reference sequence). This CDR3 has 14 residues. Trimming took off 5 bases at V and 3 bases at J, with 12 bases between the two ends. CDR3 bases: TGTGCCAGCAGTGAGCGAGGGAGGACAGATACGCAGTATTTT. Residues: CASSERGRTDTQYF.

The gene calls are TRBV7-2 and TRBJ2-7; D is uncertain. CDR1 is SGHTA, CDR2 FQGNSA, per germline. The ends were cut back, 5 bases at V and 0 bases at J, with 14 bases in the middle. This CDR3 is built from 15 residues. CDR3 sequence reads: CASSPTRGVSYEQYF. CDR3 bases: TGTGCCAGCAGCCCGACTCGCGGCGTCTCCTACGAGCAGTACTTC.

V is TRBV28 and J is TRBJ1-6; 8 bases are shared with TRBD1. Looked up from germline, CDR1 is MDHEN and CDR2 is SYDVKM. Trimming took 2 bases from V and 9 from J; bases not matched to a gene: 3. CDR3 length: 14 residues. CDR3 DNA: TGTGCCAGCAGTTTAGCGACAGGGGTTTCACCCCTCCACTTT. Residues: CASSLATGVSPLHF.

The rearrangement joins TRBV7-2 to TRBJ2-7; 11 bases line up with TRBD2. From germline, CDR1 is SGHTA and CDR2 FQGNSA. The CDR3 totals 14 residues. With V trimmed by 10 bases and J by 0 bases, 5 bases remained unmatched. The CDR3 DNA reads as TGTGCCACCAAGACTAGCGGGGTCTCCTACGAGCAGTACTTC. Encoded protein: CATKTSGVSYEQYF.

DNA for the CDR3: TGTGCCAGCAGTTTTACAGGGGGCGCAAATCAGCCCCAGCATTTT. The encoded protein is CASSFTGGANQPQHF. This chain connects TRBV7-2 to TRBJ1-5; 9 nucleotides match TRBD1. The CDR3 sequence is 15 residues long. Germline-derived CDR1 and CDR2 are SGHTA and FQGNSA. Unmatched junction bases numbered 7, after V lost 6 bases and J lost 4 bases.

The V and J genes are TRBV7-9 and TRBJ2-7; the match to TRBD1 covers 9 bases. J was trimmed by 4 bases and V by 1 base; bases with no gene match: 8. The CDR3 totals 16 residues. Germline V CDR1 and CDR2: SEHNR, FQNEAQ (reference sequence). CDR3 coding DNA: TGTGCCAGCAGCTTAGGGGTGACAGGGGGGAGTTACGAGCAGTACTTC. Protein product: CASSLGVTGGSYEQYF.

The CDR3 region has the DNA TGTGCCAGCAGTGAAACAGGGTCTCCTAGCACAGATACGCAGTATTTT. It yields the protein CASSETGSPSTDTQYF. The chain is built from TRBV9 and TRBJ2-3, with TRBD1 as a possible D gene (6 bases). V was trimmed by 5 bases and J by 0 bases, leaving 16 bases between them. Germline V gene lookup returns CDR1 SGDLS and CDR2 YYNGEE. CDR3 length: 16 amino acids.

V usage is TRBV7-9 and J usage is TRBJ2-3; no clear D gene. Germline V lookup: CDR1 SEHNR, CDR2 FQNEAQ (reference sequence). The CDR3 sequence is 14 residues long. The V end was cut by 5 bases, the J end by 4 bases, with 13 bases between. In DNA form, the CDR3 reads TGTGCCAGCAGCCTAACGTCCGGTCCAGATACGCAGTATTTT. It yields the protein CASSLTSGPDTQYF.

This chain links TRBV4-3 with TRBJ2-5; 9 bases agree with TRBD2. Germline V gene lookup returns CDR1 LGHNA and CDR2 YSLEER. The CDR3 totals 16 residues. J gave up 3 bases and V 1 base, and 6 bases lay outside the gene matches. The CDR3 protein is CASSQGGSGGKETQYF. The DNA of the CDR3 is TGCGCCAGCAGCCAAGGTGGTAGCGGGGGCAAAGAGACCCAGTACTTC.

The V call is TRBV5-4, the J call TRBJ1-2; 9 positions agree with TRBD1. The V gene end was trimmed by 2 bases and the J gene end by 2 bases; junction bases not matched to a gene: 7. The germline V gene encodes CDR1 SGHNT and CDR2 YYREEE (reference sequence). The CDR3 is 16 residues long. CDR3 loop: CASSFVGTGRNYGYTF. CDR3 sequence (DNA): TGTGCCAGCAGCTTCGTTGGGACAGGGCGCAACTATGGCTACACCTTC.

This clone occurred a few times. This chain uses TRBV2 with TRBJ2-7; D gene unclear. Trimming pared 5 bases from V and 2 bases from J, leaving 4 bases between. CDR1 and CDR2 (germline): SNHLY, FYNNEI. The CDR3 loop spans 11 amino acids. CDR3 sequence: CASSQAYEQYF. The CDR3 DNA follows: TGTGCCAGCAGTCAGGCCTACGAGCAGTACTTC.

The chain recombines TRBV18 with TRBJ2-7, with D perhaps TRBD1 (6 bases). The CDR3 length is 15 residues. Germline V gene sequence: CDR1 KGHSH, CDR2 LQKENI. The V and J ends lost 4 bases and 4 bases respectively, with 17 bases between them. CDR3 sequence reads: CASSQVGTLHYEQYF. For the CDR3, the DNA is TGTGCCAGCTCACAAGTCGGGACATTGCATTACGAGCAGTACTTC. Based on the CDR3 plus reference TRBV18 and TRBJ2-7, the full variable domain is NAGVMQNPRHLVRRRGQEARLRCSPMKGHSHVYWYRQLPEEGLKFMVYLQKENIIDESGMPKERFSAEFPKEGPSILRIQQVVRGDSAAYFCASSQVGTLHYEQYFGPGTRLTVT.

The V and J genes are TRBV28 and TRBJ1-5; D possibly corresponds to TRBD1 (5 bases). The CDR3 sequence is 12 residues long. Trimming took off 6 bases at V and 7 bases at J, with 10 bases between the two ends. Germline V gene lookup returns CDR1 MDHEN and CDR2 SYDVKM. This CDR3 reads CASSLQVQPQHF. DNA of the CDR3: TGTGCCAGCAGCCTACAGGTACAGCCCCAGCATTTT.

The chain employs TRBV7-9 and TRBJ2-1; 10 nucleotides match TRBD2. Germline values: CDR1 SEHNR, CDR2 FQNEAQ (reference sequence). The J segment lost 4 bases and the V segment lost 3 bases, leaving 6 bases of the junction unmatched. The CDR3 covers 16 residues. DNA of the CDR3: TGTGCCAGCAGCTTTTGGCTAGCGGGGGCTTACAATGAGCAGTTCTTC. It encodes CASSFWLAGAYNEQFF. The full variable domain, its missing parts supplied by reference TRBV7-9 and TRBJ2-1, is DTGVSQNPRHKITKRGQNVTFRCDPISEHNRLYWYRQTLGQGPEFLTYFQNEAQLEKSRLLSDRFSAERPKGSFSTLEIQRTEQGDSAMYLCASSFWLAGAYNEQFFGPGTRLTVL.

This chain uses TRBV18 with TRBJ1-2, with 8 nucleotides matching TRBD1. This CDR3 comprises 14 residues. The germline V gene encodes CDR1 KGHSH and CDR2 LQKENI. J lost 5 bases, V lost 2 bases, and 4 bases had no gene match. The CDR3 sequence: CASSPGQGRYGYTF. The CDR3 DNA reads as TGTGCCAGCTCACCAGGACAGGGCAGATATGGCTACACCTTC.

V gene TRBV6-1 combines with J gene TRBJ2-6, with D possibly being TRBD1 or TRBD2 (5 bases each). V lost 7 bases, J lost 0 bases, and 16 bases lay in between. Germline CDR1 reads MNHNS; CDR2 reads SASEGT. CDR3 length equals 17 residues. The CDR3 region is CASTDRDQISGANVLTF. The DNA of the CDR3 is TGTGCCAGCACTGACCGGGACCAAATCTCTGGGGCCAACGTCCTGACTTTC.

The chain recombines TRBV7-9 with TRBJ1-1; a possible D gene is TRBD1 (5 bases). Germline V gives CDR1 SEHNR, CDR2 FQNEAQ (reference sequence). This CDR3 is built from 14 residues. V was cut by 6 bases and J by 0 bases, with 11 bases left in between. CDR3 in amino acids: CASRPWGMNTEAFF. DNA of the CDR3: TGTGCCAGCAGACCCTGGGGCATGAACACTGAAGCTTTCTTT.